Shown below are 14 T cell receptor beta chains from a single sample sequenced in a study of CD8+ T cells in alopecia areata. Treatment noted: oral pan-JAK inhibitor, 5-10 mg twice daily. Extracted RNA was reverse transcribed into cDNA, the sequencing template. The data were produced by immunoSEQ multiplex PCR, yet TCRdb's version contains in-frame clones alone and is incomplete. The sample includes about 76,000 clones, around 61% of them seen just once. Sequenced here: CD8+ T cells sorted from blood, sampled at week 24, from a patient treated with tofacitinib. All receptors come from a human donor with alopecia areata.

This clone has a single count. The chain recombines TRBV7-8 with TRBJ2-5, with TRBD2 identical over 12 bases. Germline loops: CDR1 SGHVS, CDR2 FQNEAQ. The CDR3 sequence is 19 residues long. The J segment lost 1 base and the V segment lost 11 bases, leaving 20 bases of the junction unmatched. CDR3 protein: CAGGETGTGLAGTQETQYF. The CDR3 coding sequence is TGTGCCGGGGGGGAGACCGGGACAGGACTAGCGGGGACCCAAGAGACCCAGTACTTC. Full variable domain (rest looked up from reference TRBV7-8 and TRBJ2-5): GAGVSQSPRYKVAKRGQDVALRCDPISGHVSLFWYQQALGQGPEFLTYFQNEAQLDKSGLPSDRFFAERPEGSVSTLKIQRTQQEDSAVYLCAGGETGTGLAGTQETQYFGPGTRLLVL.

The chain couples TRBV9 to TRBJ2-5; D is ambiguous. Germline CDR1 and CDR2: SGDLS and YYNGEE. With 1 base removed from V and 1 base from J, the gap between germline ends came to 8 bases. This CDR3 comprises 14 residues. The CDR3: CASSVKGSQETQYF. CDR3 coding DNA: TGTGCCAGCAGCGTAAAGGGCAGCCAAGAGACCCAGTACTTC. The whole variable domain, filled in from reference TRBV9 and TRBJ2-5, reads DSGVTQTPKHLITATGQRVTLRCSPRSGDLSVYWYQQSLDQGLQFLIQYYNGEERAKGNILERFSAQQFPDLHSELNLSSLELGDSALYFCASSVKGSQETQYFGPGTRLLVL.

This sequence joins TRBV27 and TRBJ1-2; D call uncertain. V dropped 6 bases and J dropped 4 bases, with 9 bases sitting between them. Germline assignment: CDR1 MNHEY and CDR2 SMNVEV (reference sequence). The length of the CDR3 is 12 residues. The CDR3 region has the DNA TGTGCCAGCAGGGCCGAAGGCTATGGCTACACCTTC. It codes for CASRAEGYGYTF.

CDR3 nucleotide sequence: TGTGCCAGCAGTTTCGGACAGGGGAGTCAGCCCCAGCATTTT. Its protein is CASSFGQGSQPQHF. The gene calls are TRBV27 and TRBJ1-5, with TRBD1 identical over 9 bases. The CDR3 totals 14 residues. Trimming removed 3 bases from V and 6 bases from J; junction bases left unmatched: 3. Germline-derived CDR1 and CDR2 are MNHEY and SMNVEV (reference sequence).

Concerning this clone itself: One junction end does not reproduce the germline sequence, and a read error may be involved. The chain uses TRBV4-2 and TRBJ2-5, with 9 bases aligning to TRBD2. The CDR3 runs 15 residues. CDR1 and CDR2 from the germline V gene are LGHNA and YNFKEQ. The DNA of the CDR3 is TGTGCCAGCAGCCAAGAGCGGGGGGGTCAAGAGGCCCAGTACTTC. As protein: CASSQERGGQEAQYF.

The chain combines TRBV6-5 with TRBJ1-1; D is unclear. V was cut by 6 bases and J by 1 base, with 6 bases left in between. The CDR3 has 12 residues. The germline gives CDR1 MNHEY, CDR2 SVGAGI. As DNA, the CDR3 is TGTGCCAGCAGCACTCGGAACACTGAAGCTTTCTTT. Its protein is CASSTRNTEAFF.

This chain uses TRBV7-2 with TRBJ2-7; 8 positions match TRBD2. Trimming removed 3 bases from V and 7 bases from J; junction bases left unmatched: 8. The length of the CDR3 is 14 residues. CDR1 and CDR2 from the germline V gene are SGHTA and FQGNSA. As DNA, the CDR3 is TGTGCCAGCAGCTTCGCCACCGGGACTAGTGAGCAGTACTTC. Its protein is CASSFATGTSEQYF.

Only a few counts were recorded for this clone. The CDR3 spells CASSLGQGVGEQYF. CDR3 coding DNA: TGTGCCAGCAGCTTGGGACAGGGTGTCGGAGAGCAGTACTTC. This chain uses TRBV7-9 with TRBJ2-7; 9 bases agree with TRBD1. Per germline, CDR1 SEHNR and CDR2 FQNEAQ (reference sequence). This CDR3 contains 14 residues. Trimming at V came to 3 bases and at J to 7 bases, leaving 7 bases not matched to a gene.

This clone was observed a single time. The chain employs TRBV13 and TRBJ2-7, with D perhaps TRBD2 (6 bases). The V gene lost 5 bases and the J gene lost 7 bases, with 9 bases spanning the gap. CDR1 is PRHDT, CDR2 FYEKMQ, per germline (reference sequence). This CDR3 has 11 residues. CDR3 sequence (DNA): TGTGCCAGCAGCCCAGGGACTGAGCAGTACTTC. Translated, it gives CASSPGTEQYF. The full variable domain, in which reference TRBV13 and TRBJ2-7 provide the parts outside the CDR3, is AAGVIQSPRHLIKEKRETATLKCYPIPRHDTVYWYQQGPGQDPQFLISFYEKMQSDKGSIPDRFSAQQFSDYHSELNMSSLELGDSALYFCASSPGTEQYFGPGTRLTVT.

This clone occurred once. The chain is built from TRBV23-1 and TRBJ1-4; possibly TRBD1 for D (5 bases). TRBV23-1 belongs to the ORF category, with a function that is uncertain. V gave up 0 bases and J gave up 6 bases, with 26 bases separating them. The CDR3 sequence is 20 residues long. In DNA, the CDR3 is TGCGCCAGCAGTCAATCGAAGGCCCTCCTTGGCGGGGGAATCGATGAAAAACTGTTTTTT. Translated: CASSQSKALLGGGIDEKLFF.

The rearrangement uses TRBV2 and TRBJ2-5; 9 nucleotides agree with TRBD2. The length of the CDR3 is 16 residues. The germline V gene encodes CDR1 SNHLY and CDR2 FYNNEI. V was clipped by 8 bases and J by 2 bases; unmatched bases: 12. CDR3 loop: CASLAGDSVFQETQYF. The CDR3 nucleotides read TGTGCCAGCTTAGCGGGGGATTCCGTATTTCAAGAGACCCAGTACTTC.

This chain links TRBV18 with TRBJ2-7; no definite D call. V was pared by 3 bases and J by 1 base, with 16 bases between. The V gene's germline CDR1 is KGHSH and CDR2 LQKENI. The CDR3 is 16 residues long. CDR3 in amino acids: CASSPINRTASYEQYF. In DNA, the CDR3 is TGTGCCAGCTCACCCATCAATCGGACGGCGTCCTACGAGCAGTACTTC. The whole variable domain, remainder taken from reference TRBV18 and TRBJ2-7, is NAGVMQNPRHLVRRRGQEARLRCSPMKGHSHVYWYRQLPEEGLKFMVYLQKENIIDESGMPKERFSAEFPKEGPSILRIQQVVRGDSAAYFCASSPINRTASYEQYFGPGTRLTVT.

The V call is TRBV27, the J call TRBJ2-1; weak D call: TRBD1 (6 bases). The V end was cut by 4 bases, the J end by 5 bases, with 15 bases between. This CDR3 spans 15 amino acids. Germline V gives CDR1 MNHEY, CDR2 SMNVEV (reference sequence). CDR3 DNA: TGTGCCAGCAGTTATACAGGGTTCCGGGACAATGAGCAGTTCTTC. It specifies CASSYTGFRDNEQFF.

The rearrangement joins TRBV25-1 to TRBJ1-2, with 8 bases aligning to TRBD1. This CDR3 has 15 amino acids. Germline V gene data show CDR1 as MGHDK and CDR2 as SYGVNS. The V segment lost 2 bases and the J segment 3 bases; nucleotides outside the gene matches: 5. In nucleotides, the CDR3 is TGTGCCAGCAGTGAAGGTACAGGGGGTTACTATGGCTACACCTTC. Encoded protein: CASSEGTGGYYGYTF.